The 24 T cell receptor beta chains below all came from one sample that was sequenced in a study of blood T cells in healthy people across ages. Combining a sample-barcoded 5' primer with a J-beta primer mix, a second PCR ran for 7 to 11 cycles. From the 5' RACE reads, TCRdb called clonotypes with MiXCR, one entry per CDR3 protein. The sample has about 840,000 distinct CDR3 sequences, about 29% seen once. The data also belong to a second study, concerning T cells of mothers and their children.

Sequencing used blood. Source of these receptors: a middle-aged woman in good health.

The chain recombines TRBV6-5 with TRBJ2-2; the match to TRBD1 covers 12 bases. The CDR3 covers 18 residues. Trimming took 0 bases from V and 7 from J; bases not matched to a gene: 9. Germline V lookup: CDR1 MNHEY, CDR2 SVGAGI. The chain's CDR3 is CASSYSRGTGGAFGELFF. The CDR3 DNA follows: TGTGCCAGCAGTTACTCGAGGGGGACAGGGGGCGCGTTCGGGGAGCTGTTTTTT.

The CDR3 coding sequence is TGTGCCAGCGGGAGATTGAGGAACACTGAAGCTTTCTTT. Its protein product is CASGRLRNTEAFF. The gene calls are TRBV6-5 and TRBJ1-1, with unresolved D. Trimming shortened V by 8 bases and J by 1 base, and 11 bases separated the two germline ends. The CDR3 spans 13 residues. CDR1 and CDR2 (germline): MNHEY, SVGAGI.

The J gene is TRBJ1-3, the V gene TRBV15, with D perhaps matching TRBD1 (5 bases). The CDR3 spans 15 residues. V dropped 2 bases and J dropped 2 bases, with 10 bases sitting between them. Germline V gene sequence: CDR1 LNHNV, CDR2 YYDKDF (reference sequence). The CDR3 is CATSRQGSAGNTIYF. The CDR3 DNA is TGTGCCACCAGCAGACAGGGATCTGCTGGAAACACCATATATTTT.

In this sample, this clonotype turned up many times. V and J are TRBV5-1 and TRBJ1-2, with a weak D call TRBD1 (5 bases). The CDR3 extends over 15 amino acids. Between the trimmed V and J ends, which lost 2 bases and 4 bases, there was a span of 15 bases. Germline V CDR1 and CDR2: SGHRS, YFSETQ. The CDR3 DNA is TGCGCCAGCAGCTTTGGCCAGGGTGGTGGCTATGGCTACACCTTC. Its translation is CASSFGQGGGYGYTF.

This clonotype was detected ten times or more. The CDR3 DNA sequence: TGCAGTGCTAGAGGGGGACTAGCGGGGGGCTCCTACAATGAGCAGTTCTTC. It codes for CSARGGLAGGSYNEQFF. The chain carries TRBV20-1 and TRBJ2-1; 15 bases map to TRBD2. Per the germline V gene, CDR1 is DFQATT and CDR2 is SNEGSKA (reference sequence). V was pared by 1 base and J by 0 bases, with 1 base of the junction left unmatched. The CDR3 totals 17 residues.

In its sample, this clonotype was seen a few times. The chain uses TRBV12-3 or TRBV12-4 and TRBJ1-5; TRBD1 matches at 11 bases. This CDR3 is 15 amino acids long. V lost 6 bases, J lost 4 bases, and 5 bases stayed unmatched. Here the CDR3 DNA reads TGTGCCAGCAGCCGGACAGGGGGCAGGAATCAGCCCCAGCATTTT. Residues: CASSRTGGRNQPQHF.

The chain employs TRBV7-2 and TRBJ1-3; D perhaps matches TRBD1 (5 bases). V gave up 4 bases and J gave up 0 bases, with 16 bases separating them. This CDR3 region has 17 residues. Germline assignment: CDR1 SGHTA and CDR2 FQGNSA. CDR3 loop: CASSSLPGLSSGNTIYF. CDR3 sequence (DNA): TGTGCCAGCAGCTCTCTCCCGGGACTGAGCTCTGGAAACACCATATATTTT.

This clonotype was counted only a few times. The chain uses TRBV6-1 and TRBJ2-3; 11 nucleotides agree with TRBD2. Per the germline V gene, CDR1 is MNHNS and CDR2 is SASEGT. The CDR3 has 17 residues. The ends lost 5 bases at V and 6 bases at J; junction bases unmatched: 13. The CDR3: CASSPSASGGTSDTQYF. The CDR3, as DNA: TGTGCCAGCAGTCCCAGCGCTAGCGGGGGGACGAGCGATACGCAGTATTTT.

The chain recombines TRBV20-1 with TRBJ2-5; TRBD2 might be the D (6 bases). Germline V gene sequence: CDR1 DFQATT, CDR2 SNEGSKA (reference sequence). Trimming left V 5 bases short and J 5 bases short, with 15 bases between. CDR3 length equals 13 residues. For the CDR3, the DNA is TGCAGTGCTCCAAGGGCGGGGTGGGAGACCCAGTACTTC. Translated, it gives CSAPRAGWETQYF.

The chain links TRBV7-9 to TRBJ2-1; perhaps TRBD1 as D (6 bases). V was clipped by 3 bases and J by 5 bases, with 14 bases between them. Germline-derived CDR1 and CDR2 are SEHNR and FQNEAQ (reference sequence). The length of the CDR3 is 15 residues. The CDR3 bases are TGTGCCAGCAGCTTCAGACAGGACTCTAACAATGAGCAGTTCTTC. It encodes CASSFRQDSNNEQFF.

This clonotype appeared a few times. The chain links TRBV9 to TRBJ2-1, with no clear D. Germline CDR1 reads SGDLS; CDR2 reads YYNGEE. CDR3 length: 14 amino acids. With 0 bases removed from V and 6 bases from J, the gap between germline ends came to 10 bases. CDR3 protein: CASSVVVPANEQFF. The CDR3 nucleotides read TGTGCCAGCAGCGTAGTGGTGCCAGCCAATGAGCAGTTCTTC.

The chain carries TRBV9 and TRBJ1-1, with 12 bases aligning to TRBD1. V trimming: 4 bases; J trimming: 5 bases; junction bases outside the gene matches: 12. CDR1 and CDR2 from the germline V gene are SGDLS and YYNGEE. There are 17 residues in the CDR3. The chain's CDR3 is CASSPPRDRGHGTEAFF. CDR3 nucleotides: TGTGCCAGCAGCCCTCCCCGGGACAGGGGGCATGGTACTGAAGCTTTCTTT.

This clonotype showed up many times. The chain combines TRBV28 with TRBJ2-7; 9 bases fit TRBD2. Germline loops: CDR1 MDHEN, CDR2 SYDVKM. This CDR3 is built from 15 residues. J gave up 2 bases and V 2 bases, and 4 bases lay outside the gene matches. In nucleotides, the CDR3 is TGTGCCAGCAGTTTAGGGCTAGCGGGGCCCTACGAGCAGTACTTC. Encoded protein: CASSLGLAGPYEQYF.

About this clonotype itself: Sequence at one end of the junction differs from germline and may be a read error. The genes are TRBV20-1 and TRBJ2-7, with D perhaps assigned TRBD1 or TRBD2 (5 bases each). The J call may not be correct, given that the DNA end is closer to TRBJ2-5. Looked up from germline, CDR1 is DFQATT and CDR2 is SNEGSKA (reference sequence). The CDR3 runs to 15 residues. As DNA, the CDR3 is TGCAGTGCTAGAGTTTACGGGGACGGACAAGGGACCCAGTACTTC. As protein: CSARVYGDGQGTQYF.

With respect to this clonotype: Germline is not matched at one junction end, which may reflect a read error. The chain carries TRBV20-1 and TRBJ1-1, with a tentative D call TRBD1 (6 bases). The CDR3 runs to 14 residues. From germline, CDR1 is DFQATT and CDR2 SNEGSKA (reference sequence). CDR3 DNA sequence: TGCAGTACTAGAGATTTGTCAGGGGCCACTGAAGCTTTCTTT. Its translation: CSTRDLSGATEAFF.

The chain's CDR3 is CSVERSGVRTDTQYF. For the CDR3, the DNA is TGCAGCGTTGAAAGGTCAGGGGTTAGAACAGATACGCAGTATTTT. This chain joins TRBV29-1 and TRBJ2-3, with D possibly matching TRBD1 (6 bases). The germline V gene has CDR1 SQVTM and CDR2 ANQGSEA. The CDR3 has 15 amino acids. The ends were cut back, 2 bases at V and 3 bases at J, with 15 bases in the middle.

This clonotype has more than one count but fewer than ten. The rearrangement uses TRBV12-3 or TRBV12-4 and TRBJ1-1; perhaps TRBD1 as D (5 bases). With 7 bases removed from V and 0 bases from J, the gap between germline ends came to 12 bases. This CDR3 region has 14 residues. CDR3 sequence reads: CASTPGAVNTEAFF. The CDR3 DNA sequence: TGTGCCAGCACCCCCGGGGCCGTGAACACTGAAGCTTTCTTT.

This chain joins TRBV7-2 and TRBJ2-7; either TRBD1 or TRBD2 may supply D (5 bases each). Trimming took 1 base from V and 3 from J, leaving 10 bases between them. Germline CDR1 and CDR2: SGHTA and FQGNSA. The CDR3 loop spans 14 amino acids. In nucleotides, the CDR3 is TGTGCCAGCAGCTTAGAGTGGGGACGCTACGAGCAGTACTTC. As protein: CASSLEWGRYEQYF. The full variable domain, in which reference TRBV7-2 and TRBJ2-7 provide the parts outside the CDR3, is GAGVSQSPSNKVTEKGKDVELRCDPISGHTALYWYRQSLGQGLEFLIYFQGNSAPDKSGLPSDRFSAERTGGSVSTLTIQRTQQEDSAVYLCASSLEWGRYEQYFGPGTRLTVT.

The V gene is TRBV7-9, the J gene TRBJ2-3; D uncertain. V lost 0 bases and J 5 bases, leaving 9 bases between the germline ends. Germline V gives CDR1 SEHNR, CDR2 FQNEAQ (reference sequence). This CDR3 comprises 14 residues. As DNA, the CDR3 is TGTGCCAGCAGCTTAGCCCACTCTCGAGATACGCAGTATTTT. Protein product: CASSLAHSRDTQYF.

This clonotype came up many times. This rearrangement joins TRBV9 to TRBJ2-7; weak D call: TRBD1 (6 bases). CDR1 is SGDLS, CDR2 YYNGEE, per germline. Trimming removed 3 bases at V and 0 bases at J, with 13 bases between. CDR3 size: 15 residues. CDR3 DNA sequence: TGTGCCAGCAGCGCCGACAGGACCACCTCCTACGAGCAGTACTTC. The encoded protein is CASSADRTTSYEQYF. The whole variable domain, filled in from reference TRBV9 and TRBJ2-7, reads DSGVTQTPKHLITATGQRVTLRCSPRSGDLSVYWYQQSLDQGLQFLIQYYNGEERAKGNILERFSAQQFPDLHSELNLSSLELGDSALYFCASSADRTTSYEQYFGPGTRLTVT.

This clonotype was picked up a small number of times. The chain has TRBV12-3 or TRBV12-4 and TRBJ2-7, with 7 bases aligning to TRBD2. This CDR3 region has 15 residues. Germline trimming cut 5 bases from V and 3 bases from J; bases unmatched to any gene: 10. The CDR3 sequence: CASSGPRGTSYEQYF. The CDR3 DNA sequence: TGTGCCAGCAGTGGGCCGCGGGGGACCAGCTACGAGCAGTACTTC.

The CDR3 protein is CASRAGPSVLETQYF. The CDR3 coding sequence is TGTGCCAGCAGGGCCGGACCGAGCGTGTTAGAGACCCAGTACTTC. The chain is built from TRBV6-2 or TRBV6-3 and TRBJ2-5; no firm D call. Trimming cost V 6 bases and J 4 bases, with 18 bases left between them. Germline lookup yields CDR1 MNHEY and CDR2 SVGEGT. This CDR3 contains 15 residues.

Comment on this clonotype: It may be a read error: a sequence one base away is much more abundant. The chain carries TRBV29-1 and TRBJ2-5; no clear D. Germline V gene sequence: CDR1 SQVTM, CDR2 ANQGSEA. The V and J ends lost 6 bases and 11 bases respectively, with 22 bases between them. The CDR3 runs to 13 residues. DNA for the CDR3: TGCAGCGTGCGGACGGGCACCTACAATGAGCAGTACTTC. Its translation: CSVRTGTYNEQYF.

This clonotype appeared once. DNA for the CDR3: TGTGCCAGCAGCCCGCTGGGCGGGGGGACCACAGATACGCAGTATTTT. As protein: CASSPLGGGTTDTQYF. The rearrangement links TRBV14 to TRBJ2-3; 8 nucleotides agree with TRBD2. The CDR3 consists of 16 residues. Germline V lookup: CDR1 SGHDN, CDR2 FVKESK. J gave up 2 bases and V 4 bases, and 8 bases lay outside the gene matches. Full variable domain (missing parts from reference TRBV14 and TRBJ2-3): EAGVTQFPSHSVIEKGQTVTLRCDPISGHDNLYWYRRVMGKEIKFLLHFVKESKQDESGMPNNRFLAERTGGTYSTLKVQPAELEDSGVYFCASSPLGGGTTDTQYFGPGTRLTVL.